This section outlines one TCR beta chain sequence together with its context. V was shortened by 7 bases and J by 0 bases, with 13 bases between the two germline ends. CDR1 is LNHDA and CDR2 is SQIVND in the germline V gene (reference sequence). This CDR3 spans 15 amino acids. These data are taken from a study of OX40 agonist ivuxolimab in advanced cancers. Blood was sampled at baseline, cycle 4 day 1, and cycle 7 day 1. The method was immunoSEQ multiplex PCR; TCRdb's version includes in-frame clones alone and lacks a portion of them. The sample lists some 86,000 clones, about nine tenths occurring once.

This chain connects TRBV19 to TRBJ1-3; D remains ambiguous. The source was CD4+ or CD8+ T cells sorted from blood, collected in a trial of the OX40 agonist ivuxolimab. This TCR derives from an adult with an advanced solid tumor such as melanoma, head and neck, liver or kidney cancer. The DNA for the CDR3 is TGTGCCAGTACCGAAAGAGGAAGCTCTGGAAACACCATATATTTT. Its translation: CASTERGSSGNTIYF. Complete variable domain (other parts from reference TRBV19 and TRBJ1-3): DGGITQSPKYLFRKEGQNVTLSCEQNLNHDAMYWYRQDPGQGLRLIYYSQIVNDFQKGDIAEGYSVSREKKESFPLTVTSAQKNPTAFYLCASTERGSSGNTIYFGEGSWLTVV.